One sample yielded the 11 T cell receptor beta chains listed below, sequenced in a study of beta chain features in type 1 diabetes. Expressed TCRB transcripts were sequenced because the isolated RNA had all been reverse transcribed beforehand. TCRdb's copy holds only in-frame clones and misses some; the assay was immunoSEQ multiplex PCR. The data hold 200,000 to 250,000 clones, with 25% to 30% observed a single time. Sequencing was performed on central memory CD4+ T cells from blood. These TCRs come from a man in his thirties or forties in good health.

This clone was seen more than once but under ten times. V is TRBV19 and J is TRBJ1-2; no firm D call. Germline values: CDR1 LNHDA, CDR2 SQIVND (reference sequence). The CDR3 runs 14 residues. V was trimmed by 7 bases and J by 5 bases, leaving 17 bases between them. The CDR3 loop reads CASTGRTSGYGYTF. As DNA, the CDR3 is TGTGCCAGTACGGGAAGAACCTCGGGGTATGGCTACACCTTC. Full variable domain (remainder filled in from reference TRBV19 and TRBJ1-2): DGGITQSPKYLFRKEGQNVTLSCEQNLNHDAMYWYRQDPGQGLRLIYYSQIVNDFQKGDIAEGYSVSREKKESFPLTVTSAQKNPTAFYLCASTGRTSGYGYTFGSGTRLTVV.

The CDR3 DNA reads TGTGCCTGGAGTGTAGGGTTTGAGACCCAGTACTTC. It specifies CAWSVGFETQYF. The chain employs TRBV30 and TRBJ2-5; D is ambiguous. CDR3 length equals 12 residues. The germline CDR1 and CDR2 sequences are GTSNPN and SVGIG (reference sequence). Trimming pared 0 bases from V and 5 bases from J, leaving 7 bases between.

The chain joins TRBV5-8 to TRBJ1-2, with a tentative D call TRBD1 (5 bases). This CDR3 has 14 amino acids. Deletions cut 0 bases from V and 4 bases from J, with 10 bases between. The germline gives CDR1 SGHTS, CDR2 YDEGEE. The CDR3 DNA reads TGTGCCAGCAGCTTGGTACAGGCCCTCTATGGCTACACCTTC. Translated, it gives CASSLVQALYGYTF.

The chain has TRBV7-8 and TRBJ2-7, with unresolved D. Germline CDR1 reads SGHVS; CDR2 reads FQNEAQ. This CDR3 has 14 amino acids. Trimming pared 1 base from V and 5 bases from J, leaving 12 bases between. CDR3 loop: CASSLGSPLDEQYF. CDR3 nucleotide sequence: TGTGCCAGCAGCTTAGGATCCCCCCTCGACGAGCAGTACTTC.

This clone was detected a few times. The chain links TRBV7-2 to TRBJ2-3; TRBD1 matches at 10 bases. The CDR3 contains 15 residues. The ends lost 1 base at V and 4 bases at J; junction bases unmatched: 2. Germline V gene lookup returns CDR1 SGHTA and CDR2 FQGNSA. CDR3 loop: CASSLGQGASDTQYF. DNA for the CDR3: TGTGCCAGCAGCTTAGGACAGGGGGCGTCAGATACGCAGTATTTT.

The sample holds a few counts of this clone. The V and J genes are TRBV6-5 and TRBJ2-3, with D perhaps TRBD2 (5 bases). CDR1 is MNHEY, CDR2 SVGAGI, per germline. Trimming shortened V by 0 bases and J by 1 base, and 5 bases separated the two germline ends. This CDR3 is 14 amino acids long. The CDR3 is CASSYSEGTDTQYF. The CDR3 nucleotides read TGTGCCAGCAGTTACTCGGAGGGCACAGATACGCAGTATTTT.

The rearrangement joins TRBV7-9 to TRBJ2-7; D perhaps matches TRBD2 (5 bases). CDR1 is SEHNR and CDR2 is FQNEAQ in the germline V gene (reference sequence). The CDR3 runs 14 residues. The germline V and J ends were trimmed by 2 bases and 3 bases, with 11 bases remaining between them. The CDR3 region has the DNA TGTGCCAGCAGCTTATTGGGCCGGGGCTACGAGCAGTACTTC. This sequence encodes CASSLLGRGYEQYF.

The count of this clone is one. The V gene is TRBV7-2, the J gene TRBJ2-7, with D possibly called TRBD1 or TRBD2 (6 bases each). Trimming removed 5 bases from V and 0 bases from J, with 17 bases in between. Per the germline V gene, CDR1 is SGHTA and CDR2 is FQGNSA. The CDR3 is made up of 16 amino acids. CDR3 amino acids: CASSALGAGYSYEQYF. In DNA, the CDR3 is TGTGCCAGCAGCGCCCTGGGGGCGGGGTACTCCTACGAGCAGTACTTC.

This clone was counted at least ten times. The V and J genes are TRBV7-2 and TRBJ2-7; maybe TRBD2 (5 bases). CDR3 length equals 12 residues. The V gene lost 5 bases and the J gene lost 6 bases, with 11 bases spanning the gap. Germline V gene lookup returns CDR1 SGHTA and CDR2 FQGNSA. The CDR3 spells CASSRGRGEQYF. The CDR3 DNA sequence: TGTGCCAGCAGCCGAGGACGGGGCGAGCAGTACTTC.

This clone has a handful of counts. The gene calls are TRBV7-2 and TRBJ2-3; the D gene is possibly TRBD2 (6 bases). V lost 4 bases to trimming and J lost 1 base, with 9 bases between them. The CDR3 has 14 amino acids. The germline gives CDR1 SGHTA, CDR2 FQGNSA. CDR3 protein: CASSSQRGTDTQYF. CDR3 sequence (DNA): TGTGCCAGCAGCTCCCAGCGGGGCACAGATACGCAGTATTTT.

There are a few counts of this clone. CDR3 in DNA: TGCGCCAGCAGCTTGGCCGGGACTAGCGGCTTAGATACGCAGTATTTT. This gives the protein CASSLAGTSGLDTQYF. This rearrangement joins TRBV5-1 to TRBJ2-3; TRBD2 matches 11 bases. This CDR3 is 16 amino acids long. Trimming removed 0 bases from V and 5 bases from J; junction bases left unmatched: 5. Germline lookup yields CDR1 SGHRS and CDR2 YFSETQ.